A selection of T cell receptor beta chains follows, all from one sample in a study of cytomegalovirus exposure and HLA in healthy donors. Measured with immunoSEQ multiplex PCR; TCRdb has only the in-frame clones, and not every one. The sample yields 220,000 or so clones, around nine tenths seen once. The sample consisted of PBMCs. The receptor set was obtained from a woman between 18 and 30 years old in good health and CMV-seropositive. The CDR3 runs from the conserved cysteine through the conserved F or W. Each record gives: J gene, V gene, clone size, D gene, CDR3 length, CDR3 DNA, CDR3 protein. The D gene is left open where the match is weak. Size is stated for part of the rows, as once, few or many counts, or as a class when the clone is expanded.

TRBJ2-3,TRBV6-4,.,.,15,TGTGCCAGCAGTGACTCAGGAGGGGGCACAGATACGCAGTATTTT,CASSDSGGGTDTQYF
TRBJ2-3,TRBV5-1,few,.,13,TGCGCCAGCAGCTTACAGGGCACAGATACGCAGTATTTT,CASSLQGTDTQYF
TRBJ2-5,TRBV6-5,.,TRBD1,14,TGTGCCAGCAGTGACAGGGGGGACCAAGAGACCCAGTACTTC,CASSDRGDQETQYF
TRBJ1-1,TRBV4-2,.,.,16,TGTGCCAGCAGCCTTACCCCCGGACAGCCGAACACTGAAGCTTTCTTT,CASSLTPGQPNTEAFF
TRBJ1-5,TRBV18,.,TRBD1,14,TGTGCCAGCTCACCTAACCCGGGACAGGGAATGAGGCATTTT,CASSPNPGQGMRHF
TRBJ2-5,TRBV18,.,.,13,TGTGCCAGCTCATCTGCATCTAAAGAGACCCAGTACTTC,CASSSASKETQYF
TRBJ2-1,TRBV5-1,once,.,17,TGCGCCAGCGACCCTTTCCGGGAGACACGGCCCTACAATGAGCAGTTCTTC,CASDPFRETRPYNEQFF
TRBJ2-7,TRBV7-2,.,.,12,TGTGCCAGCAGCTTGGGGGGGCTTGAGCAGTACTTC,CASSLGGLEQYF
TRBJ1-5,TRBV7-9,many,.,14,TGTGCCAGCAGCTTATCCGGGAACAATCAGCCCCAGCATTTT,CASSLSGNNQPQHF
TRBJ1-4,TRBV5-8,.,TRBD1,16,TGTGCCAGCAGTTATGGACAGGCACCTACTAATGAAAAACTGTTTTTT,CASSYGQAPTNEKLFF
TRBJ1-1,TRBV10-3,.,TRBD1,15,TGTGCCATCAAAGGTAGGGACAGGGGAAACACTGAAGCTTTCTTT,CAIKGRDRGNTEAFF
TRBJ2-7,TRBV6-5,.,.,11,TGTGCCAGCAGTTTTCAGCGGGAGCAGTACTTC,CASSFQREQYF
TRBJ1-1,TRBV27,.,.,13,TGTGCCAGCAGTTTTCAACCGGACACTGAAGCTTTCTTT,CASSFQPDTEAFF
TRBJ2-1,TRBV9,.,TRBD2,16,TGTGCCAGCAGCGTAGGGGAGGGAGTCCCCTACAATGAGCAGTTCTTC,CASSVGEGVPYNEQFF
TRBJ2-3,TRBV28,.,TRBD2,19,TGTGCCACCTCTCCTGGACTAGCGGGAGGGCCGGGGGGCACAGATACGCAGTATTTT,CATSPGLAGGPGGTDTQYF
TRBJ2-1,TRBV5-6,.,TRBD2,17,TGTGCCAGCAGCTTGGTCGGGACTAGCGGGAGGGACAATGAGCAGTTCTTC,CASSLVGTSGRDNEQFF
TRBJ1-2,TRBV27,.,.,13,TGTGCCAGCAGTTCTAGAGGGTTGAATGGCTACACCTTC,CASSSRGLNGYTF
TRBJ2-2,TRBV6-5,.,.,16,TGTGCCAGCAGTTACCCCAGCGGCGGTTACACCGGGGAGCTGTTTTTT,CASSYPSGGYTGELFF
TRBJ1-5,TRBV7-2,.,TRBD1,16,TGTGCCAGCAGCTTAGAGACAGGGAGGAGGAATCAGCCCCAGCATTTT,CASSLETGRRNQPQHF